A single sample is the source of the 28 T cell receptor beta chains below, sequenced in a study of T cell responses to AZD1222 COVID-19 vaccine. Assay: immunoSEQ multiplex PCR; the TCRdb copy retains only in-frame clones and omits some. The data contain roughly 140,000 clones, approximately 89% of them singletons. The sample in question was peripheral blood, obtained on day 0 of AZD1222 vaccination. The receptors shown here come from an adult in good health.

Turning to this clone: It is unclear where the CDR3 begins or ends on the DNA, so no DNA is shown, and the CDR3 is as TCRdb lists it. The CDR3 is CASNHRQVGNGTEAFF. This chain joins TRBV21-1 and TRBJ1-1; the table's D gene call, TRBD1, was not cross checked with the DNA. TRBV21-1 is assigned pseudogene status. Termini included, the CDR3 measures 16 amino acids.

The chain joins TRBV7-6 to TRBJ2-1; D ambiguous. Germline CDR1 is SGHVS and CDR2 is FNYEAQ. Trimming removed 1 base from V and 2 bases from J, with 9 bases in between. This CDR3 has 15 amino acids. This chain's CDR3 is CASSLGGGPYNEQFF. The CDR3 DNA reads TGTGCCAGCAGCTTAGGGGGTGGCCCCTACAATGAGCAGTTCTTC. The variable domain in full, completed from reference TRBV7-6 and TRBJ2-1, reads GAGVSQSPRYKVTKRGQDVALRCDPISGHVSLYWYRQALGQGPEFLTYFNYEAQQDKSGLPNDRFSAERPEGSISTLTIQRTEQRDSAMYRCASSLGGGPYNEQFFGPGTRLTVL.

This clone showed up just once. The J gene is TRBJ1-4, the V gene TRBV18; no definite D call. In germline, CDR1 is KGHSH, CDR2 LQKENI. V was clipped by 3 bases and J by 0 bases, with 20 bases between them. This CDR3 contains 19 residues. The CDR3 sequence: CASSPSTVGSVATNEKLFF. The DNA of the CDR3 is TGTGCCAGCTCACCTTCCACGGTTGGGTCGGTTGCAACTAATGAAAAACTGTTTTTT.

CDR3 in DNA: TGTGCCAGCAGCTTTCCGGGGAAAGGGGAGCAGTTCTTC. This sequence encodes CASSFPGKGEQFF. The V call is TRBV7-3, the J call TRBJ2-1; D perhaps matches TRBD2 (5 bases). V lost 3 bases and J 10 bases, leaving 13 bases between the germline ends. Germline V gene data show CDR1 as SGHTA and CDR2 as FQGTGA. This CDR3 is built from 13 residues.

V and J are TRBV18 and TRBJ1-1, with D tentatively TRBD1 (5 bases). V lost 3 bases, J lost 2 bases, and 16 bases lay in between. Germline loops: CDR1 KGHSH, CDR2 LQKENI. CDR3 length equals 16 residues. The CDR3 here is CASSPGHRGTNTEAFF. The CDR3 bases are TGTGCCAGCTCACCGGGGCACCGGGGTACCAACACTGAAGCTTTCTTT.

V and J are TRBV6-1 and TRBJ1-5, with D tentatively TRBD1 (6 bases). The V end was cut by 6 bases, the J end by 0 bases, with 9 bases between. The CDR3 totals 14 residues. CDR1 and CDR2 from the germline V gene are MNHNS and SASEGT. The CDR3 region is CASRRTDSNQPQHF. Here the CDR3 DNA reads TGTGCCAGCAGAAGGACAGATAGCAATCAGCCCCAGCATTTT.

V is TRBV28 and J is TRBJ1-2; D unresolved. There are 11 residues in the CDR3. Germline CDR1 MDHEN, CDR2 SYDVKM. With 5 bases removed from V and 13 bases from J, the gap between germline ends came to 14 bases. The CDR3 DNA reads TGTGCCAGCAGTGATCGACCCGAGTTCACCTTC. The encoded protein is CASSDRPEFTF.

The V call is TRBV5-1, the J call TRBJ2-7, with D maybe TRBD2 (6 bases). The CDR3 is 16 amino acids. Trimming left V 1 base short and J 0 bases short, with 14 bases between. Germline values: CDR1 SGHRS, CDR2 YFSETQ. DNA of the CDR3: TGCGCCAGCAGCTTGTCTGCCGGGACTGCCTCCTACGAGCAGTACTTC. Protein: CASSLSAGTASYEQYF.

The V and J genes are TRBV19 and TRBJ1-6; D perhaps matches TRBD1 (5 bases). Trimming shortened V by 7 bases and J by 10 bases, and 20 bases separated the two germline ends. This CDR3 is built from 15 residues. Germline values: CDR1 LNHDA, CDR2 SQIVND (reference sequence). CDR3 DNA: TGTGCCAGTAAGGTCGCGGCGGCAGGGTCGTCACCCCTCCACTTT. This sequence encodes CASKVAAAGSSPLHF.

The count of this clone is one. The J gene is TRBJ1-1, the V gene TRBV7-2; D remains ambiguous. Germline CDR1 and CDR2: SGHTA and FQGNSA. The CDR3 has 14 amino acids. V gave up 4 bases and J gave up 0 bases, with 9 bases separating them. The CDR3 DNA reads TGTGCCAGCAGCTCCTTGGCCTTGAACACTGAAGCTTTCTTT. This gives the protein CASSSLALNTEAFF.

The rearrangement uses TRBV7-8 and TRBJ1-2; D not certain. The CDR3 loop spans 15 amino acids. In germline, CDR1 is SGHVS, CDR2 FQNEAQ. Trimming took 9 bases from V and 9 from J, leaving 26 bases between them. The CDR3: CASAFGSGTSSSYTF. CDR3 DNA sequence: TGTGCCAGTGCCTTTGGCTCGGGAACGAGTTCGAGCTACACCTTC.

The J gene is TRBJ2-1, the V gene TRBV7-2; TRBD2 is a possible D gene (5 bases). Germline V gives CDR1 SGHTA, CDR2 FQGNSA. The CDR3 runs 15 residues. Trimming pared 5 bases from V and 0 bases from J, leaving 11 bases between. DNA for the CDR3: TGTGCCAGCAGCCCCCGGACTTCCTCCTACAATGAGCAGTTCTTC. Translating gives CASSPRTSSYNEQFF.

The rearrangement joins TRBV7-2 to TRBJ2-7; D gene unclear. Germline values: CDR1 SGHTA, CDR2 FQGNSA. Trimming stripped 0 bases from V and 4 bases from J, with 13 bases between. This CDR3 has 15 residues. In DNA, the CDR3 is TGTGCCAGCAGCTTAGCATCCGGGCAGCTATACGAGCAGTACTTC. This gives the protein CASSLASGQLYEQYF.

In its sample, this clone was seen a few times. The chain combines TRBV2 with TRBJ1-1, with D perhaps TRBD1 (5 bases). Trimming removed 5 bases at V and 0 bases at J, with 16 bases between. This CDR3 has 16 amino acids. CDR1 and CDR2 from the germline V gene are SNHLY and FYNNEI. This CDR3 is CASSRGGNLMNTEAFF. The CDR3 nucleotides read TGTGCCAGCAGTCGCGGGGGAAACCTTATGAACACTGAAGCTTTCTTT. Full variable domain (rest looked up from reference TRBV2 and TRBJ1-1): EPEVTQTPSHQVTQMGQEVILRCVPISNHLYFYWYRQILGQKVEFLVSFYNNEISEKSEIFDDQFSVERPDGSNFTLKIRSTKLEDSAMYFCASSRGGNLMNTEAFFGQGTRLTVV.

The chain carries TRBV15 and TRBJ1-1; D unresolved. Germline CDR1 is LNHNV and CDR2 is YYDKDF (reference sequence). This CDR3 has 15 amino acids. The ends were cut back, 0 bases at V and 0 bases at J, with 8 bases in the middle. CDR3: CATSRDHSLNTEAFF. The DNA of the CDR3 is TGTGCCACCAGCAGAGATCACAGTTTGAACACTGAAGCTTTCTTT.

The chain carries TRBV24-1 and TRBJ2-3; no reliable D call. The CDR3 sequence is 14 residues long. Germline V gives CDR1 KGHDR, CDR2 SFDVKD. V lost 2 bases and J lost 5, with 10 bases in between. This CDR3 reads CATSDSGQVDTQYF. CDR3 bases: TGTGCCACCAGTGATTCTGGGCAGGTAGATACGCAGTATTTT.

The chain has TRBV7-3 and TRBJ2-3, with D tentatively TRBD2 (7 bases). Germline CDR1 SGHTA, CDR2 FQGTGA. Trimming removed 10 bases at V and 1 base at J, with 12 bases between. CDR3 length equals 13 residues. CDR3 in DNA: TGTGCCACCGGGGGGCCGGGCACAGATACGCAGTATTTT. It is translated as CATGGPGTDTQYF. Combining the CDR3 with reference TRBV7-3 and TRBJ2-3 gives the whole variable domain GAGVSQTPSNKVTEKGKYVELRCDPISGHTALYWYRQSLGQGPEFLIYFQGTGAADDSGLPNDRFFAVRPEGSVSTLKIQRTERGDSAVYLCATGGPGTDTQYFGPGTRLTVL.

The rearrangement joins TRBV4-1 to TRBJ2-3; D unclear. The CDR3 is made up of 13 amino acids. Germline lookup yields CDR1 MGHRA and CDR2 YSYEKL. Between the trimmed V and J ends, which lost 3 bases and 5 bases, there was a span of 9 bases. Here the CDR3 reads CASSQSIVDTQYF. CDR3 in DNA: TGCGCCAGCAGCCAGTCAATAGTAGATACGCAGTATTTT.

The V gene is TRBV11-3, the J gene TRBJ2-1; D is unclear. Trimming removed 2 bases at V and 5 bases at J, with 7 bases between. Germline loops: CDR1 SGHNT, CDR2 YENEEA. CDR3 length: 13 residues. This CDR3 reads CASSLRSNNEQFF. The CDR3 nucleotides read TGTGCCAGCAGCTTAAGGTCCAACAATGAGCAGTTCTTC.

The chain has TRBV2 and TRBJ2-5; D is unresolved. V dropped 2 bases and J dropped 2 bases, with 6 bases sitting between them. Per germline, CDR1 SNHLY and CDR2 FYNNEI. This CDR3 comprises 13 residues. CDR3 sequence: CASSELRQETQYF. CDR3 coding DNA: TGTGCCAGCAGTGAATTGAGGCAAGAGACCCAGTACTTC.

The V call is TRBV6-5, the J call TRBJ1-6; D gene uncertain. From germline, CDR1 is MNHEY and CDR2 SVGAGI. Trimming took off 6 bases at V and 0 bases at J, with 9 bases between the two ends. This CDR3 region has 15 residues. The CDR3 bases are TGTGCCAGCAGGGAGCGAAGCTCCTATAATTCACCCCTCCACTTT. This encodes CASRERSSYNSPLHF.

The V gene is TRBV6-5, the J gene TRBJ1-2, with D unresolved. V gave up 2 bases and J gave up 2 bases, with 12 bases separating them. From germline, CDR1 is MNHEY and CDR2 SVGAGI. The CDR3 extends over 15 amino acids. In DNA form, the CDR3 reads TGTGCCAGCAGTTACACAGTAAGCCCGAACTATGGCTACACCTTC. Amino acids: CASSYTVSPNYGYTF.

The chain employs TRBV25-1 and TRBJ1-2; D is unclear. Looked up from germline, CDR1 is MGHDK and CDR2 is SYGVNS. The CDR3 has 15 residues. V lost 1 base, J lost 4 bases, and 13 bases lay in between. This CDR3 is CASSESPARAYGYTF. The CDR3 bases are TGTGCCAGCAGTGAATCCCCCGCCCGGGCCTATGGCTACACCTTC.

The CDR3 reads CASRHSSFGGPLSSPEQYF. The CDR3 coding sequence is TGTGCCAGCAGGCATTCGAGCTTCGGGGGGCCCCTCTCGTCTCCCGAGCAGTACTTC. The chain couples TRBV3-1 (or the pseudogene TRBV3-2) to TRBJ2-7; D is possibly TRBD2 (7 bases). Deletions cut 6 bases from V and 6 bases from J, with 33 bases between. Germline V gene sequence: CDR1 LGHDT, CDR2 YNNKEL (reference sequence). The CDR3 totals 19 residues.

The chain employs TRBV5-1 and TRBJ2-1, with D unresolved. Germline values: CDR1 SGHRS, CDR2 YFSETQ. The CDR3 contains 15 residues. Trimming shortened V by 0 bases and J by 6 bases, and 13 bases separated the two germline ends. The CDR3 here is CASSLVWSGGNEQFF. The DNA for the CDR3 is TGCGCCAGCAGCTTGGTGTGGTCAGGCGGCAATGAGCAGTTCTTC. Drawing the rest from reference TRBV5-1 and TRBJ2-1, the complete variable domain is KAGVTQTPRYLIKTRGQQVTLSCSPISGHRSVSWYQQTPGQGLQFLFEYFSETQRNKGNFPGRFSGRQFSNSRSEMNVSTLELGDSALYLCASSLVWSGGNEQFFGPGTRLTVL.

The rearrangement joins TRBV19 to TRBJ1-4; 10 bases agree with TRBD1. The germline CDR1 and CDR2 sequences are LNHDA and SQIVND (reference sequence). V was pared by 9 bases and J by 8 bases, with 15 bases of the junction left unmatched. The CDR3 totals 16 residues. This CDR3 reads CASNVRGQGSVEKLFF. For the CDR3, the DNA is TGTGCCAGCAATGTCCGGGGACAGGGGAGTGTCGAAAAACTGTTTTTT. The full variable domain, completed using reference TRBV19 and TRBJ1-4, is DGGITQSPKYLFRKEGQNVTLSCEQNLNHDAMYWYRQDPGQGLRLIYYSQIVNDFQKGDIAEGYSVSREKKESFPLTVTSAQKNPTAFYLCASNVRGQGSVEKLFFGSGTQLSVL.

This chain joins TRBV28 and TRBJ1-2; no clear D. Trimming removed 2 bases at V and 8 bases at J, with 12 bases between. The CDR3 spans 13 residues. Germline CDR1 and CDR2: MDHEN and SYDVKM. The CDR3, as DNA: TGTGCCAGCAGTTTAGGGTGGGGTGGGGGCTACACCTTC. This encodes CASSLGWGGGYTF.

The V gene is TRBV21-1, the J gene TRBJ2-3; TRBD2 was called by the table and not checked on the DNA. TRBV21-1 is a known pseudogene. This CDR3 has 19 residues. CDR3 DNA sequence: TGTGCCAGCAGCCGTCTACTAAGCGGGGGCACGATCTCCACAGATACGCAGTATTTT. This encodes CASSRLLSGGTISTDTQYF.